These 29 T cell receptor beta chains were sequenced from one sample in a study of T cell changes during pregnancy in multiple sclerosis. Sequencing used immunoSEQ multiplex PCR; TCRdb keeps in-frame clones, though not all of them. The data contain around 31,000 clones, about nine tenths of them singletons. The input for sequencing was CD8+ T cells from peripheral blood mononuclear cells, taken in the second trimester of pregnancy. These receptors all come from a female donor with multiple sclerosis, enrolled in a pregnancy study.

The rearrangement links TRBV7-9 to TRBJ2-5; D is perhaps TRBD2 (6 bases). The germline V gene has CDR1 SEHNR and CDR2 FQNEAQ (reference sequence). The ends were cut back, 2 bases at V and 5 bases at J, with 18 bases in the middle. CDR3 size: 16 residues. The CDR3: CASSLQGLAGPETQYF. The CDR3 region has the DNA TGTGCCAGCAGCTTACAGGGACTGGCGGGACCGGAGACCCAGTACTTC.

The gene calls are TRBV5-4 and TRBJ2-7; D gene uncertain. Looked up from germline, CDR1 is SGHNT and CDR2 is YYREEE (reference sequence). The CDR3 totals 12 residues. Trimming shortened V by 2 bases and J by 0 bases, and 3 bases separated the two germline ends. As DNA, the CDR3 is TGTGCCAGCAGCTTCAACTCCTACGAGCAGTACTTC. Translating gives CASSFNSYEQYF.

The chain couples TRBV7-2 to TRBJ2-2, with D unclear. Trimming removed 5 bases from V and 6 bases from J, with 19 bases in between. This CDR3 spans 16 amino acids. Germline-derived CDR1 and CDR2 are SGHTA and FQGNSA. Here the CDR3 reads CASSPLVLGPPGELFF. The CDR3, as DNA: TGTGCCAGCAGCCCCCTAGTCCTAGGCCCCCCCGGGGAGCTGTTTTTT.

The rearrangement joins TRBV7-6 to TRBJ2-3, with D possibly matching TRBD2 (6 bases). From germline, CDR1 is SGHVS and CDR2 FNYEAQ. CDR3 length equals 19 residues. Trimming took off 5 bases at V and 4 bases at J, with 28 bases between the two ends. CDR3: CASSIGTYSVEGAPDTQYF. In DNA, the CDR3 is TGTGCCAGCAGCATAGGGACCTATAGCGTGGAGGGAGCCCCAGATACGCAGTATTTT.

CDR3 loop: CSAATGESYEQYF. The CDR3 DNA follows: TGCAGCGCCGCGACAGGGGAGTCCTACGAGCAGTACTTC. The V gene is TRBV29-1, the J gene TRBJ2-7, with 8 positions matching TRBD1. This CDR3 contains 13 residues. V shed 7 bases, J shed 1 base, and the junction held 6 bases outside the gene matches. Germline V lookup: CDR1 SQVTM, CDR2 ANQGSEA.

This rearrangement joins TRBV10-1 to TRBJ2-7; 8 bases map to TRBD1. This CDR3 region has 14 residues. V was pared by 0 bases and J by 7 bases, with 5 bases of the junction left unmatched. Per germline, CDR1 WNHNN and CDR2 SYGVQD (reference sequence). CDR3: CASSESITGGEQYF. In DNA, the CDR3 is TGCGCCAGCAGTGAGTCAATAACAGGGGGTGAGCAGTACTTC.

The J gene is TRBJ2-3, the V gene TRBV2, with 7 nucleotides matching TRBD2. There are 16 residues in the CDR3. V lost 6 bases to trimming and J lost 2 bases; unmatched junction nucleotides: 11. The germline V gene has CDR1 SNHLY and CDR2 FYNNEI. CDR3: CASSSGQAGNTDTQYF. The CDR3, as DNA: TGTGCCAGCAGCTCAGGGCAAGCGGGAAACACAGATACGCAGTATTTT.

The chain has TRBV30 and TRBJ1-2; 9 bases agree with TRBD1. This CDR3 is 16 amino acids long. Trimming cost V 4 bases and J 9 bases; bases outside gene matches: 18. CDR1 and CDR2 (germline): GTSNPN, SVGIG (reference sequence). CDR3 in amino acids: CAWTTPGWGTGRSYTF. The DNA of the CDR3 is TGTGCCTGGACCACCCCAGGGTGGGGGACAGGGAGGAGCTACACCTTC.

The genes are TRBV14 and TRBJ2-5; D unresolved. Gene TRBJ2-7 matches the end of the DNA better, so the J call may be wrong. The CDR3 consists of 14 residues. Germline V gene sequence: CDR1 SGHDN, CDR2 FVKESK. The CDR3 coding sequence is TGTGCCAGCAGCCCATTCGGTGATTCCTACGAGCAGTACTTC. Protein: CASSPFGDSYEQYF.

V gene TRBV7-9 combines with J gene TRBJ2-1; 11 positions agree with TRBD2. In germline, CDR1 is SEHNR, CDR2 FQNEAQ (reference sequence). Unmatched junction bases numbered 9, after V lost 5 bases and J lost 6 bases. CDR3 size: 16 residues. The CDR3, as DNA: TGTGCCAGCAGCCCCTTACTAGCGGGAGTAGCCAATGAGCAGTTCTTC. This sequence encodes CASSPLLAGVANEQFF.

A single count supports this clone. The rearrangement joins TRBV18 to TRBJ1-5; TRBD1 is a possible D gene (6 bases). Deletions cut 2 bases from V and 6 bases from J, with 17 bases between. Germline-derived CDR1 and CDR2 are KGHSH and LQKENI. The CDR3 consists of 16 residues. The CDR3: CASSPNYRELGQPQHF. In nucleotides, the CDR3 is TGTGCCAGCTCACCAAATTACAGGGAGTTAGGTCAGCCCCAGCATTTT.

The chain carries TRBV28 and TRBJ2-7, with D perhaps TRBD1 (5 bases). The CDR3 contains 17 residues. V was trimmed by 1 base and J by 3 bases, leaving 19 bases between them. The germline V gene has CDR1 MDHEN and CDR2 SYDVKM. CDR3 in amino acids: CASSLSPRAGGHYEQYF. The DNA of the CDR3 is TGTGCCAGCAGTTTATCCCCCCGAGCAGGCGGACACTACGAGCAGTACTTC.

The chain carries TRBV6-1 and TRBJ2-7; the match to TRBD2 covers 7 bases. The germline CDR1 and CDR2 sequences are MNHNS and SASEGT. The trim removed 1 base at V and 4 bases at J, leaving 7 bases unmatched. This CDR3 region has 15 residues. The CDR3: CASSEESLAPYEQYF. CDR3 nucleotides: TGTGCCAGCAGTGAAGAGTCACTAGCGCCTTACGAGCAGTACTTC.

This clone is medium-sized within its sample. The J gene is TRBJ1-1, the V gene TRBV28; unclear D gene. The CDR3 length is 14 residues. V dropped 6 bases and J dropped 0 bases, with 11 bases sitting between them. Germline V gene data show CDR1 as MDHEN and CDR2 as SYDVKM. The CDR3 region is CASRPGDLNTEAFF. The CDR3, as DNA: TGTGCCAGCAGGCCCGGTGACTTGAACACTGAAGCTTTCTTT. The entire variable domain, with the rest obtained from reference TRBV28 and TRBJ1-1, is as follows: DVKVTQSSRYLVKRTGEKVFLECVQDMDHENMFWYRQDPGLGLRLIYFSYDVKMKEKGDIPEGYSVSREKKERFSLILESASTNQTSMYLCASRPGDLNTEAFFGQGTRLTVV.

Only one count was recorded for this clone. This chain links TRBV5-6 with TRBJ2-3; the D gene is possibly TRBD2 (5 bases). V dropped 2 bases and J dropped 2 bases, with 15 bases sitting between them. The CDR3 is made up of 16 amino acids. Germline V CDR1 and CDR2: SGHDT, YYEEEE. The DNA of the CDR3 is TGTGCCAGCAGCTTTGGAGGACTCTCCTCCACAGATACGCAGTATTTT. The encoded protein is CASSFGGLSSTDTQYF.

The chain joins TRBV28 to TRBJ2-7; possibly TRBD2 for D (5 bases). There are 14 residues in the CDR3. Germline V gene lookup returns CDR1 MDHEN and CDR2 SYDVKM. Trimming pared 3 bases from V and 0 bases from J, leaving 9 bases between. The CDR3 is CASSLQGSSYEQYF. The CDR3 DNA is TGTGCCAGCAGTTTGCAAGGGAGCTCCTACGAGCAGTACTTC.

J is TRBJ1-1 and V is TRBV27; D is perhaps TRBD1 (5 bases). The CDR3 totals 15 residues. Germline V gene lookup returns CDR1 MNHEY and CDR2 SMNVEV (reference sequence). Between the trimmed V and J ends, which lost 0 bases and 0 bases, there was a span of 8 bases. The CDR3 region has the DNA TGTGCCAGCAGTTTATCGGCAGGGATGAACACTGAAGCTTTCTTT. As protein: CASSLSAGMNTEAFF.

For the CDR3, the DNA is TGCGCCAGCTACCTTTTTCGACAGAGCTCCTACGAGCAGTACTTC. Protein: CASYLFRQSSYEQYF. The chain recombines TRBV23-1 with TRBJ2-7; maybe TRBD1 (5 bases). TRBV23-1 is known as an ORF, though its function is uncertain. The CDR3 is made up of 15 amino acids. V lost 8 bases to trimming and J lost 0 bases, with 17 bases between them.

J is TRBJ2-5 and V is TRBV6-1; D remains ambiguous. Judging by the DNA end, TRBJ2-7 fits better; the J call may be wrong. Germline CDR1 is MNHNS and CDR2 is SASEGT. This CDR3 has 13 residues. CDR3 amino acids: CASSEARLYEQYF. CDR3 DNA: TGTGCCAGCAGTGAAGCTCGGTTGTACGAGCAGTACTTC.

The CDR3 spells CASSQGGGREQYF. DNA for the CDR3: TGCGCCAGCAGCCAAGGTGGGGGCCGCGAGCAGTACTTC. The chain employs TRBV4-3 and TRBJ2-7, with D tentatively TRBD1 (6 bases). This CDR3 is built from 13 residues. Trimming took 1 base from V and 6 from J, leaving 10 bases between them. The V gene's germline CDR1 is LGHNA and CDR2 YSLEER.

The chain is built from TRBV10-1 and TRBJ1-5; D may be TRBD1 (5 bases). Per germline, CDR1 WNHNN and CDR2 SYGVQD (reference sequence). The CDR3 consists of 17 residues. V was shortened by 4 bases and J by 0 bases, with 16 bases between the two germline ends. The CDR3 reads CASSGIGEGSSNQPQHF. The CDR3 region has the DNA TGCGCCAGCAGTGGAATAGGGGAGGGGAGTAGCAATCAGCCCCAGCATTTT.

This clone was found once. The rearrangement uses TRBV5-1 and TRBJ2-1; 12 nucleotides line up with TRBD2. CDR3 length: 14 amino acids. The junction had 2 bases not matched to a gene; V was cut back by 2 bases and J by 8 bases. Germline values: CDR1 SGHRS, CDR2 YFSETQ. The CDR3 region is CASSFGTSGYEQFF. The DNA of the CDR3 is TGCGCCAGCAGCTTCGGGACTAGCGGGTATGAGCAGTTCTTC.

The genes are TRBV28 and TRBJ2-7; D perhaps matches TRBD2 (6 bases). Germline values: CDR1 MDHEN, CDR2 SYDVKM. The CDR3 loop spans 14 amino acids. Trimming removed 6 bases from V and 3 bases from J, with 15 bases in between. In nucleotides, the CDR3 is TGTGCCAGCAGCGAAAGGGACTCCAACTACGAGCAGTACTTC. Amino acid sequence: CASSERDSNYEQYF. The variable domain in full, completed from reference TRBV28 and TRBJ2-7, reads DVKVTQSSRYLVKRTGEKVFLECVQDMDHENMFWYRQDPGLGLRLIYFSYDVKMKEKGDIPEGYSVSREKKERFSLILESASTNQTSMYLCASSERDSNYEQYFGPGTRLTVT.

This chain links TRBV27 with TRBJ1-5, with D maybe TRBD1 (6 bases). This CDR3 is built from 14 residues. Germline CDR1 is MNHEY and CDR2 is SMNVEV (reference sequence). The V gene lost 5 bases and the J gene lost 7 bases, with 15 bases spanning the gap. CDR3 DNA sequence: TGTGCCAGCAGTCCACCGGGACAAATACAGCCCCAGCATTTT. This sequence encodes CASSPPGQIQPQHF.

The CDR3 region is CASSLEWGRDLDNEQFF. The CDR3 DNA reads as TGTGCCAGCAGCTTAGAGTGGGGCAGGGATCTAGACAATGAGCAGTTCTTC. This rearrangement joins TRBV11-2 to TRBJ2-1, with TRBD1 as a possible D gene (5 bases). The CDR3 spans 17 residues. Germline loops: CDR1 SGHAT, CDR2 FQNNGV. V gave up 0 bases and J gave up 5 bases, with 17 bases separating them.

This sequence joins TRBV6-5 and TRBJ2-7; TRBD2 matches at 10 bases. There are 15 residues in the CDR3. Unmatched junction bases numbered 4, after V lost 2 bases and J lost 3 bases. CDR1 is MNHEY, CDR2 SVGAGI, per germline. The CDR3 DNA is TGTGCCAGCAGTTACCGGGCTAGCGGGAGCTACGAGCAGTACTTC. It encodes CASSYRASGSYEQYF.

The J gene is TRBJ2-1, the V gene TRBV19; 8 bases match TRBD2. Germline values: CDR1 LNHDA, CDR2 SQIVND (reference sequence). The CDR3 extends over 15 amino acids. V shed 3 bases and J 6 bases; nucleotides not matched to a gene: 7. The CDR3 is CASSMSLAAANEQFF. In DNA, the CDR3 is TGTGCCAGTAGTATGTCACTAGCGGCCGCCAATGAGCAGTTCTTC.

The chain recombines TRBV28 with TRBJ1-1, with D unresolved. The ends were cut back, 1 base at V and 2 bases at J, with 8 bases in the middle. The CDR3 has 14 residues. Germline V gives CDR1 MDHEN, CDR2 SYDVKM. The CDR3 DNA reads as TGTGCCAGCAGTTTATTTGTTCTAAACACTGAAGCTTTCTTT. Amino acids: CASSLFVLNTEAFF. Filled out from reference TRBV28 and TRBJ1-1, the complete variable domain reads DVKVTQSSRYLVKRTGEKVFLECVQDMDHENMFWYRQDPGLGLRLIYFSYDVKMKEKGDIPEGYSVSREKKERFSLILESASTNQTSMYLCASSLFVLNTEAFFGQGTRLTVV.

This chain links TRBV19 with TRBJ2-7; TRBD2 aligns across 14 bases. V lost 5 bases, J lost 5 bases, and 5 bases stayed unmatched. In germline, CDR1 is LNHDA, CDR2 SQIVND (reference sequence). This CDR3 is built from 15 residues. CDR3 DNA: TGTGCCAGTAGTCCATGGGGACTAGCGGGAGACGAGCAGTACTTC. Protein sequence: CASSPWGLAGDEQYF.